This T cell receptor (beta chain) was identified in a study of blood T cells in healthy people across ages. Study observations and caveats: Researchers deemed the diversity estimates from one million T cells underestimates.

This clonotype was counted many times. Its antigen is not known. Alongside a J-beta primer mix, a sample-barcoded 5' primer served in a second PCR lasting roughly 6 to 12 cycles. TCRdb re-derived calls from the 5' RACE reads in MiXCR, one entry per CDR3 protein. The sample yields 920,000 or so distinct CDR3 sequences, under 55% seen once. Germline lookup yields CDR1 DFQATT and CDR2 SNEGSKA (reference sequence). There are 13 residues in the CDR3. V shed 6 bases, J shed 7 bases, and the junction held 8 bases outside the gene matches. This sequence originates from a woman aged 55-70 years in good health. Material for sequencing was blood. The chain carries TRBV20-1 and TRBJ1-2, with 10 bases identical to TRBD1. CDR3: CSAPGQGLSGYTF. CDR3 in DNA: TGCAGTGCGCCGGGACAGGGGTTAAGTGGCTACACCTTC.